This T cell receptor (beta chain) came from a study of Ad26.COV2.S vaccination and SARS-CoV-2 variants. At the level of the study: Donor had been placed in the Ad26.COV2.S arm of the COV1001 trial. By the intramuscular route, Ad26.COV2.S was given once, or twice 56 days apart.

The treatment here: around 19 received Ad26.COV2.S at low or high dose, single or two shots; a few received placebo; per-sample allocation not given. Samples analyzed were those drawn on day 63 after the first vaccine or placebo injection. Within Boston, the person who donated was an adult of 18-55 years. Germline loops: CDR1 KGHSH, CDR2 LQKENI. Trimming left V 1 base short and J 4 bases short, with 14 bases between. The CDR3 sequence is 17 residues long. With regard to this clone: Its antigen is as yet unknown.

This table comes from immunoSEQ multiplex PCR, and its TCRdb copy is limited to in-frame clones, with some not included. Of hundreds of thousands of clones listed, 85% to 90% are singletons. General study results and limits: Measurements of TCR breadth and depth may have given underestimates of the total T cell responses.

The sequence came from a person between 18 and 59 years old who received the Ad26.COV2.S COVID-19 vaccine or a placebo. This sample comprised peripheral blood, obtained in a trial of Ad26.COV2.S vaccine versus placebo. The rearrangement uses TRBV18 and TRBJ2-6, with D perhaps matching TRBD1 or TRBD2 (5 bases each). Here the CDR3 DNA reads TGTGCCAGCTCACCACAGGGGAGTAGGTCCGGGGCCAACGTCCTGACTTTC. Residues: CASSPQGSRSGANVLTF.